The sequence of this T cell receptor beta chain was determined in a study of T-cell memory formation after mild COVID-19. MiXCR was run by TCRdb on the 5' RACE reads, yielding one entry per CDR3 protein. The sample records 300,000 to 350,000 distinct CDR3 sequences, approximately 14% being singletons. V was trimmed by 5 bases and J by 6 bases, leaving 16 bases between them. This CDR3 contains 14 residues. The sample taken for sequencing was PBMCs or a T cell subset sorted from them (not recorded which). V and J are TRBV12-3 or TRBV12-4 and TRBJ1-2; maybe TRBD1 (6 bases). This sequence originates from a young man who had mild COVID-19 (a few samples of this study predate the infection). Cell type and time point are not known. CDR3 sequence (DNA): TGTGCCAGCAGTGGAGTGGGACAAGCTGATGGCTACACCTTC. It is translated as CASSGVGQADGYTF.